Detailed here is one TCR beta chain. What antigen it recognizes has not been identified. Base qualities are not at hand, and no much larger clone is one base apart. Peripheral blood CD8+ and CD4+ T cells from healthy donors, Susac syndrome patients and multiple sclerosis patients were profiled by high-throughput TCR beta sequencing. Healthy donors were included as age- and sex-matched controls. Bulk CD8+ and CD4+ T cells were purified by magnetic negative isolation, while CD8+ TEMRA cells were enriched using FACS. Blood was drawn into EDTA tubes, processed within 24 hours, and PBMCs were isolated by density gradient centrifugation. PBMCs destined for TCR sequencing were cryopreserved in liquid nitrogen and later thawed in a 37 °C water bath. The sorted or isolated CD4+, CD8+ and CD8+ TEMRA cells had a purity of 90% or higher. This entry comes from a study of CD8 T cells in Susac syndrome (dated by TCRdb to the late 2010s). About the investigation overall: Repertoire sequencing was used to test whether CD8+ T cell activation and differentiation in Susac syndrome was antigen driven. What the work shows at the level of the full study, not this receptor alone: The number of individuals in the TCR sequencing and HLA analysis was recognized as being relatively small.

RNA was extracted with the RNeasy kit and roughly 0.45 to 1 ug was reverse transcribed using random hexamers. The immunoSEQ multiplex PCR assay, covering 54 Vbeta and 13 Jbeta segments, was used to amplify TCR beta CDR3 regions. PCR amplification bias was corrected by using a synthetic template baseline for primer optimization and computational correction. In the authors' own workflow: Reads were assigned to V, D and J genes according to IMGT and analyzed in immunoSEQ Analyzer, with only productive sequences retained. Clonality was calculated as one minus the Shannon entropy normalized by log2 of the number of productive unique sequences. For each patient and control, public and private clones were evaluated within the 100 most prevalent clones. Clones were defined as Susac-specific if absent from the healthy and MS cohorts, from roughly 1,100 published viral clones and from other ImmuneACCESS disease sequences. TCRdb reprocessing: public reads trimmed at Q25 with fastp, clones called with MiXCR, in-frame beta chains kept. Each CDR3 protein appears once, grouped with its most common genes and DNA. The V and J calls here are based on TCRdb, not the publication. Present in this sample are about 200,000 distinct CDR3 sequences, 95% of which were seen just once. The ten most abundant clones make up around 0.1% of the sample.

Trimming costs V 1 base and J 3 bases, and their ends lie 9 bases apart. The germline V gene (reference sequence) supplies CDR1 LNHNV and CDR2 YYDKDF. Its CDR3 holds 15 amino acids, cysteine through phenylalanine. The CDR3 DNA has 45 bases and is translated from base 1. The sequenced material came from CD4+ T cells from PBMCs. Here the chain combines TRBV15 and TRBJ1-4, with the D segment identity uncertain. The source is a human donor in good health. The DNA sequence is TGTGCCACCAGCAGAGCTGGAGCTTCTAATGAAAAACTGTTTTTT. Its translation reads: CATSRAGASNEKLFF.